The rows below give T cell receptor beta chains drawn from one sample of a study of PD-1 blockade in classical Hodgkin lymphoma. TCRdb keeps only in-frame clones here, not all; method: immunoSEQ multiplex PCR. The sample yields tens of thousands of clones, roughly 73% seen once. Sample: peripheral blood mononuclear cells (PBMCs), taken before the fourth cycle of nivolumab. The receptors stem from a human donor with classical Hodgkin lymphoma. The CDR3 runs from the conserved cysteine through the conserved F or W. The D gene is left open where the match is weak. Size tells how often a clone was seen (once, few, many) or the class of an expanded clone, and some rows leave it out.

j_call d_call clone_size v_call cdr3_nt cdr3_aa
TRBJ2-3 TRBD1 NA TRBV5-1 TGCGCCAGCAGCTTGCAAGTAACAGGGGGCCTCACAGATACGCAGTATTTT CASSLQVTGGLTDTQYF
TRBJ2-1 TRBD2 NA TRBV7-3 TGTGCCACTGGGACTAGCGGGGGGCGTTTGTTCTTC CATGTSGGRLFF
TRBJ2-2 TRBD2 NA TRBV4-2 TGTGCCAGCAGCCAAGATTCGGGACTAGCGGGGGGGCGCACCGGGGAGCTGTTTTTT CASSQDSGLAGGRTGELFF
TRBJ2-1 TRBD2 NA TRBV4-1 TGCGCCAGCAGCCAAGAGGGACTACTAAATGAGCAGTTCTTC CASSQEGLLNEQFF
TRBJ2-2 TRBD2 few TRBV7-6 TGTGCCAGCAGCCGGACTAGCGGGGTACACACCGGGGAGCTGTTTTTT CASSRTSGVHTGELFF
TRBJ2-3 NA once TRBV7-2 TGTGCCAGCAGCTCCCTTTTTACCACAGATACGCAGTATTTT CASSSLFTTDTQYF
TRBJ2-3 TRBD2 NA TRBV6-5 TGTGCCAGCAGGTCGACTAGCGGGGCCACAGATACGCAGTATTTT CASRSTSGATDTQYF
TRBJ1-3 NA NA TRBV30 TGTGCCTGGAGTCCTCCTGGGGGAATCTGGGGGAACACCATATATTTT CAWSPPGGIWGNTIYF
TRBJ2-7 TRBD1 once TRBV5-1 TGCGCCAGCAGCTCTCCGGGACAGTACTCCTACGAGCAGTACTTC CASSSPGQYSYEQYF
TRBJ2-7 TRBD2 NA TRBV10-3 TGTGCCAGCACGGGGGGGGGACGGACATCCTACGAGCAGTACTTC CASTGGGRTSYEQYF
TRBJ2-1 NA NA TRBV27 TGTGCCAGCAGCAGGACAGCCCCTCGGAGTGAGCAGTTCTTC CASSRTAPRSEQFF
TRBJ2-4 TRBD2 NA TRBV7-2 TGTGCCAGCAGCCCTAAAACAGCGGGAGTCAATGCCAAAAACATTCAGTACTTC CASSPKTAGVNAKNIQYF
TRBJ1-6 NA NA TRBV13 TGTGCCAGCAGCGGGGGGGATTCACCCCTCCACTTT CASSGGDSPLHF
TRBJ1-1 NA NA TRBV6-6 TGTGCCAGCTTTTACGAGGGGAATATGAACACTGAAGCTTTCTTT CASFYEGNMNTEAFF
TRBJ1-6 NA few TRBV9 TGTGCCAGCAGCGAGGCCCGGACGGTGTATAATTCACCCCTCCACTTT CASSEARTVYNSPLHF
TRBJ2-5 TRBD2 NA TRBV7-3 TGTGCCAGCAGCTTCCGCCCGAGACTAGCGGGGCTCCCCGAGGGTTGGCAAGAGACCCAGTACTTC CASSFRPRLAGLPEGWQETQYF
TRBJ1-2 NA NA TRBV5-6 TGTGCCAGCAGGTGGGGAGGGTCAGGCCTAAACTATGGCTACACCTTC CASRWGGSGLNYGYTF
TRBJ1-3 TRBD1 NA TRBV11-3 TGTGCCAGCAGCTTGGGGACAGGGGCTGGAAACACCATATATTTT CASSLGTGAGNTIYF
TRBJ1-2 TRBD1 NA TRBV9 TGTGCCAGCAGCGGAGGGACAGCTTCCTATGGCTACACCTTC CASSGGTASYGYTF
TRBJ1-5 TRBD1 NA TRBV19 TGTGCCAGTAACAAGGACAGGGTAGGTCAGCCCCAGCATTTT CASNKDRVGQPQHF
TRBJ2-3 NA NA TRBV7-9 TGTGCCAGCAGCTCGCCCGATACGCAGTATTTT CASSSPDTQYF
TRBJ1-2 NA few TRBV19 TGTGCCAGTAGTATCTCCCGTCTAGAAAAGGGCAGCTACACCTTC CASSISRLEKGSYTF